Described below is a single T cell receptor beta chain sequence and its context. Antigen: not known. Nashville, Tennessee was home to all donors, who were Caucasian adults. The sample comes from a study of shared clonotypes between healthy human individuals. Broader study findings: Among donors, sharing of clonotypes was expected to be affected by sequencing depth. Sorted-subset sequencing, rarefaction showed, was incomplete despite large depth.

Execution of the assay was at deep level. Libraries were prepared by immunoSEQ multiplex PCR; TCRdb keeps only in-frame clonotypes and omits some of them. There are 2 million to 3 million clones in the sample; 90% to 95% occur only once, and approximately 0.35% lies in the top ten. V lost 2 bases and J 8 bases, leaving 12 bases between the germline ends. This CDR3 comprises 13 residues. Germline-derived CDR1 and CDR2 are MNHNS and SASEGT. The chain joins TRBV6-1 to TRBJ1-2; D remains unclear. The source of this sequence is a man between 18 and 35 years old in good health. Some clones in this sample may be carry-over from other donors' samples. Sequenced material: naive CD4+ T cells from PBMCs. The sample's subset: CD45RA+ positively selected. The CDR3 region is CASSERRVDGYTF. CDR3 DNA: TGTGCCAGCAGTGAACGCCGTGTAGACGGCTACACCTTC.